The 9 T cell receptor beta chains presented below share a single source sample, sequenced in a study of blood T cell repertoires in COVID-19. Produced via immunoSEQ multiplex PCR; TCRdb's table is partial and in-frame only. The table records about 170,000 clones, approximately 86% of them present only once. The sample was peripheral blood. Source of these receptors: a man at least 80 years old with COVID-19, enrolled during active disease.

The V call is TRBV6-5, the J call TRBJ2-7; possibly TRBD1 for D (6 bases). From germline, CDR1 is MNHEY and CDR2 SVGAGI. CDR3 length: 14 residues. The V end was cut by 11 bases, the J end by 0 bases, with 17 bases between. The DNA of the CDR3 is TGTGCCGCCAAAGGGGGAAGTGACTCCTACGAGCAGTACTTC. Translating gives CAAKGGSDSYEQYF.

This chain links TRBV24-1 with TRBJ2-6; D possibly corresponds to TRBD2 (5 bases). The CDR3 runs 18 residues. Germline assignment: CDR1 KGHDR and CDR2 SFDVKD. Trimming took 4 bases from V and 6 from J, leaving 21 bases between them. As DNA, the CDR3 is TGTGCCACCAGTGACCCCACCTGGACGGACGGGGAGGCCAACGTCCTGACTTTC. This sequence encodes CATSDPTWTDGEANVLTF.

The chain has TRBV2 and TRBJ2-2; D is unclear. The CDR3 contains 15 residues. V was clipped by 8 bases and J by 5 bases, with 18 bases between them. Germline V CDR1 and CDR2: SNHLY, FYNNEI. The DNA for the CDR3 is TGTGCCAGCCACCCAGGTGGATACGGAACCGGGGAGCTGTTTTTT. Its protein is CASHPGGYGTGELFF.

This clone was counted only a few times. This chain uses TRBV3-1 (or the pseudogene TRBV3-2) with TRBJ1-4; maybe TRBD1 (5 bases). CDR1 and CDR2 (germline): LGHDT, YNNKEL (reference sequence). Trimming removed 0 bases from V and 3 bases from J, with 23 bases in between. The CDR3 runs to 20 residues. CDR3: CASSQDFGLGGATPNEKLFF. CDR3 nucleotides: TGTGCCAGCAGCCAAGATTTCGGCTTGGGCGGGGCGACTCCTAATGAAAAACTGTTTTTT.

The chain recombines TRBV6-4 with TRBJ2-3; the D gene is possibly TRBD2 (6 bases). Trimming removed 0 bases at V and 5 bases at J, with 9 bases between. This CDR3 contains 14 residues. Germline CDR1 reads MRHNA; CDR2 reads SNTAGT. CDR3 loop: CASSDSGRGDTQYF. The CDR3 nucleotides read TGTGCCAGCAGTGACTCGGGGCGGGGAGATACGCAGTATTTT.

The chain carries TRBV7-9 and TRBJ2-5; TRBD2 agrees at 14 bases. The V gene's germline CDR1 is SEHNR and CDR2 FQNEAQ (reference sequence). Trimming removed 5 bases from V and 3 bases from J; junction bases left unmatched: 8. The CDR3 is made up of 17 amino acids. CDR3 bases: TGTGCCAGCAGCGGAGACATGGGACTAGCGGGGGAAGAGACCCAGTACTTC. It encodes CASSGDMGLAGEETQYF.

V gene TRBV4-3 combines with J gene TRBJ1-6; 9 bases are a match to TRBD1. CDR1 is LGHNA, CDR2 YSLEER, per germline. With V trimmed by 1 base and J by 9 bases, 4 bases remained unmatched. The CDR3 contains 15 residues. Here the CDR3 DNA reads TGCGCCAGCAGCCAAGTAGACAGGGGGAGTTCACCCCTCCACTTT. It yields the protein CASSQVDRGSSPLHF.

This chain links TRBV24-1 with TRBJ2-2; 9 bases line up with TRBD1. The V and J ends lost 3 bases and 4 bases, in that order; junction bases with no gene match: 8. The germline CDR1 and CDR2 sequences are KGHDR and SFDVKD. This CDR3 has 17 amino acids. The CDR3 DNA follows: TGTGCCACCAGTGATCCCTCACAGGGGGCACGCACCGGGGAGCTGTTTTTT. Amino acids: CATSDPSQGARTGELFF.

The V call is TRBV18, the J call TRBJ1-4; 9 nucleotides agree with TRBD1. CDR3 size: 15 residues. Germline CDR1 reads KGHSH; CDR2 reads LQKENI. The junction had 3 bases not matched to a gene; V was cut back by 2 bases and J by 5 bases. CDR3: CASSPSGTGNEKLFF. Written as DNA, the CDR3 is TGTGCCAGCTCACCATCAGGGACAGGGAATGAAAAACTGTTTTTT.